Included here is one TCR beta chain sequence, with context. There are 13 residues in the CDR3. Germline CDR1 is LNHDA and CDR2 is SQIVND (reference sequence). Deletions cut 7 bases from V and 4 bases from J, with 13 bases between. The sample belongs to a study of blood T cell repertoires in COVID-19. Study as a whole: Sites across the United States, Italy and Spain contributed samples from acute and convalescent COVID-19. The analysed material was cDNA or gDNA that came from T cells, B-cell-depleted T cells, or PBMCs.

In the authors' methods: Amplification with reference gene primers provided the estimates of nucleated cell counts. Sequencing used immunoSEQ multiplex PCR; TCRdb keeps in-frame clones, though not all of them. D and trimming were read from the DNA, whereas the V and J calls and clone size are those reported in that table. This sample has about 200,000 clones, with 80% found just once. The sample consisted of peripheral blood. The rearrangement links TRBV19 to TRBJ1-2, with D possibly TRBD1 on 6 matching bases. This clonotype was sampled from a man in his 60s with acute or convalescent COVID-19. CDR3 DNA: TGTGCCAGTACCAGGGGTGCGCTCTATGGCTACACCTTC. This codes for CASTRGALYGYTF.